This TCR beta chain came from a study of read filtering for tumor transcriptome and immune sequencing. This clonotype was counted ten times or more. Its antigen is not identified. This library used roughly 400 ng RNA and molecular barcoded adaptors spanning alpha/delta and beta/gamma chains. TCRdb passed the reads through MiXCR, listing each CDR3 protein once. The repertoire has some 43,000 distinct CDR3 sequences, 10% to 15% of them found once; the top ten carry around 30%. General study results and limits: Compared with RNA-seq, IR-seq gave much higher clonotype depth and reliability.

V gave up 11 bases and J gave up 7 bases; unmatched junction bases: 10. The CDR3 loop spans 13 amino acids. The source material was a population of CD138-negative cells sorted from bone marrow. This clonotype was sampled from a donor aged 40 or older with multiple myeloma. The chain is built from TRBV12-3 or TRBV12-4 and TRBJ2-2, with 7 bases that match TRBD1. CDR3 sequence (DNA): TGTGCCGGCCTACAGGGGTTTCACGGGGAGCTGTTTTTT. It encodes CAGLQGFHGELFF.